This TCR beta chain was recovered during a study of shared clonotypes between healthy human individuals. All the donors were Caucasian adults who lived in Nashville, Tennessee. The authors combined CD45RO+ cells with CCR7-negative CD45RA+ TemRA cells as CD8 memory. CDR3 size: 15 residues. Germline CDR1 MNHEY, CDR2 SMNVEV (reference sequence). The ends lost 7 bases at V and 3 bases at J; junction bases unmatched: 9. General study findings and limits: Sequencing of the sorted subsets was shown by rarefaction to be incomplete despite large depth.

Assay execution took place at the deep level. Data came from immunoSEQ multiplex PCR; TCRdb stores just in-frame clones and leaves some out. The sample yields some 380,000 clones, about 96% seen once. Note on this clone: As yet, its antigen is unknown.

V and J are TRBV27 and TRBJ2-7; TRBD2 aligns across 10 bases. The receptor's source is a man younger than 40 in good health. Material: memory CD8+ T cells sorted from blood. Regarding subset: CD45RO+ cells pooled with CCR7-negative TemRA cells. The CDR3 bases are TGTGCCAGCAAGGGAGTAGCGGGAGGTGACTACGAGCAGTACTTC. It yields the protein CASKGVAGGDYEQYF.